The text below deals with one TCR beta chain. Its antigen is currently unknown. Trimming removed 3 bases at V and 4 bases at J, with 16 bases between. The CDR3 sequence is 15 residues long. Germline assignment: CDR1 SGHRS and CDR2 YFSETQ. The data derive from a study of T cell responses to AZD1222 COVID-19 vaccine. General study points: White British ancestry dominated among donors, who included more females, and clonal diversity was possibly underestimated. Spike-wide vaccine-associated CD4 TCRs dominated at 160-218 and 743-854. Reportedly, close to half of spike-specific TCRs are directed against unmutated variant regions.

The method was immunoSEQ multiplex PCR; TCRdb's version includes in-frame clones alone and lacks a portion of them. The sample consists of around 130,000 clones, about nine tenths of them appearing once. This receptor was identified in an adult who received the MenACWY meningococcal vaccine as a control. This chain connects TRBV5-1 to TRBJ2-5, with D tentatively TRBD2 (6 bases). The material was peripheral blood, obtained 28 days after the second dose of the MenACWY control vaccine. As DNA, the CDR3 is TGCGCCAGCAGCTGGGGGGACGGGTACTCAGAGACCCAGTACTTC. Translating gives CASSWGDGYSETQYF.